This is a list of T cell receptor beta chains from one sample in a study of T-cell memory formation after mild COVID-19. TCRdb re-analysed the 5' RACE reads in MiXCR, keeping a single row per CDR3 protein. The sample gives around 250,000 distinct CDR3 sequences, roughly 15% of which show up once; approximately 25% is in the top ten. The material sequenced was PBMCs or a T cell subset sorted from them (not recorded which). The source is a man in his late teens or twenties who had mild COVID-19 (a few samples of this study predate the infection). Cell type and time point are not known. CDR3s include the opening cysteine and the closing phenylalanine or tryptophan. A D gene is named only where the DNA matches it firmly. A clone size is listed for some rows: how often the clone was seen (once, few, many), or a class if it is expanded.

DNA: TGTGCCAGCACCCCGGACAGCTCGAACACCGGGGAGCTGTTTTTT
CDR3: CASTPDSSNTGELFF
D: NA
length: 15
size: NA
J: TRBJ2-2
V: TRBV7-3

DNA: TGCGCCAGCAGCTTGGAACAGGGGTGGGATACGCAGTATTTT
CDR3: CASSLEQGWDTQYF
D: TRBD1
length: 14
size: few
J: TRBJ2-3
V: TRBV5-1

DNA: TGTGCCAGCAGCTCCCGGGGGGGAAAATCACCCCTCCACTTT
CDR3: CASSSRGGKSPLHF
D: NA
length: 14
size: NA
J: TRBJ1-6
V: TRBV28

DNA: TGTGCCAGCAGCCTGACAGGGCCCTATGGCTACACCTTC
CDR3: CASSLTGPYGYTF
D: TRBD1
length: 13
size: many
J: TRBJ1-2
V: TRBV5-4

DNA: TGTGCCAGCAGTTCAAGACAGGGGGGCCAAGAGACCCAGTACTTC
CDR3: CASSSRQGGQETQYF
D: TRBD1
length: 15
size: NA
J: TRBJ2-5
V: TRBV28

DNA: TGTGCCAGCAGTGAACAGTTGACAGGGGGAGAGACCCAGTACTTC
CDR3: CASSEQLTGGETQYF
D: TRBD1
length: 15
size: NA
J: TRBJ2-5
V: TRBV2

DNA: TGTGCCAGCAGTCAGGAAAAACTGTTTTTT
CDR3: CASSQEKLFF
D: NA
length: 10
size: NA
J: TRBJ1-4
V: TRBV28

DNA: TGTGCCAGCAGCTTAGTCGCCCGCCGACAGGGAGATCGTCACACGTATACGCAGTATTTT
CDR3: CASSLVARRQGDRHTYTQYF
D: TRBD1
length: 20
size: few
J: TRBJ2-3
V: TRBV7-6

DNA: TGTGCCAGCAGCTTAGAAGAGACAGGGGGAAAACAGTCCTTC
CDR3: CASSLEETGGKQSF
D: TRBD1
length: 14
size: few
J: TRBJ2-1
V: TRBV7-6

DNA: TGTGCCAGACCCTGTCGTTTGAAGACCCAGTACTTC
CDR3: CARPCRLKTQYF
D: NA
length: 12
size: few
J: TRBJ2-5
V: TRBV6-6

DNA: TGTGCCAGCAGCTTAAACGGTCTTCCTGGGGTGCAGTTCTTC
CDR3: CASSLNGLPGVQFF
D: NA
length: 14
size: few
J: TRBJ2-1
V: TRBV7-2

DNA: TGTGCCAGCATTCCAGGGGGACAGTTCACAGATACGCAGTATTTT
CDR3: CASIPGGQFTDTQYF
D: TRBD1
length: 15
size: few
J: TRBJ2-3
V: TRBV6-2/TRBV6-3

DNA: TGCAGTGCTCCTCTAGGGACACAGAACACTGAAGCTTTCTTT
CDR3: CSAPLGTQNTEAFF
D: NA
length: 14
size: NA
J: TRBJ1-1
V: TRBV20-1

DNA: TGCGCCAGCAGGGGGGGGGCCGGTGAGCAGTTCTTC
CDR3: CASRGGAGEQFF
D: NA
length: 12
size: NA
J: TRBJ2-1
V: TRBV4-1

DNA: TGTGCCAGCAGTATGGGAGCGGGGGCCCTTATCGGGGAGCTGTTTTTT
CDR3: CASSMGAGALIGELFF
D: TRBD2
length: 16
size: NA
J: TRBJ2-2
V: TRBV6-2/TRBV6-3

DNA: TGTGCCAGCAGTGCTTACTATGGCTACACCTTC
CDR3: CASSAYYGYTF
D: NA
length: 11
size: NA
J: TRBJ1-2
V: TRBV28

DNA: TGTGCCAGCAGCGCGACTAGCGGGGCCGGCAATGAGCAGTTCTTC
CDR3: CASSATSGAGNEQFF
D: TRBD2
length: 15
size: many
J: TRBJ2-1
V: TRBV9

DNA: TGTGCCAGCTCCCTTAGGACGGAAACCGGGGAGCTGTTTTTT
CDR3: CASSLRTETGELFF
D: NA
length: 14
size: few
J: TRBJ2-2
V: TRBV18

DNA: TGCAGTGGGTTGGGACAGGGGGCAGCTGAAGCTTTCTTT
CDR3: CSGLGQGAAEAFF
D: TRBD1
length: 13
size: NA
J: TRBJ1-1
V: TRBV20-1

DNA: TGTGCCAGCAGCCCCCTGGCCGGGAATTCACCCCTCCACTTT
CDR3: CASSPLAGNSPLHF
D: NA
length: 14
size: many
J: TRBJ1-6
V: TRBV2

DNA: TGTGCCAGCAGTTACGGATTAAACTATGGCTACACCTTC
CDR3: CASSYGLNYGYTF
D: NA
length: 13
size: NA
J: TRBJ1-2
V: TRBV6-2/TRBV6-3

DNA: TGTGCCAGCAGTGGGACAGGAGGCGAGACACAGTACTTC
CDR3: CASSGTGGETQYF
D: TRBD1
length: 13
size: NA
J: TRBJ2-5
V: TRBV12-3/TRBV12-4

DNA: TGTGCCAGCAGCCCTAAGAGGGGTTTGGTGGACGGGGCCAACGTCCTGACTTTC
CDR3: CASSPKRGLVDGANVLTF
D: NA
length: 18
size: few
J: TRBJ2-6
V: TRBV7-2

DNA: TGTGCCAGCAGTCAGAATATGTACGAGCAGTACTTC
CDR3: CASSQNMYEQYF
D: NA
length: 12
size: NA
J: TRBJ2-7
V: TRBV27

DNA: TGTGCCAGCAGCTTAGAACAGGATTCACCCCTCCACTTT
CDR3: CASSLEQDSPLHF
D: NA
length: 13
size: NA
J: TRBJ1-6
V: TRBV7-3

DNA: TGCAGCGTTGAAGGGGTCGGGGGATACGGGGAGCTGTTTTTT
CDR3: CSVEGVGGYGELFF
D: NA
length: 14
size: few
J: TRBJ2-2
V: TRBV29-1

DNA: TGTGCCTGGACACCCCGGCTAGCGTACGAGCAGTACTTC
CDR3: CAWTPRLAYEQYF
D: NA
length: 13
size: NA
J: TRBJ2-7
V: TRBV30

DNA: TGTGCCAGCAGTGTTAATCCAGGGGGCCGGGAGACCCAGTACTTC
CDR3: CASSVNPGGRETQYF
D: TRBD1
length: 15
size: NA
J: TRBJ2-5
V: TRBV2

DNA: TGTGCCAGCAGCTTAGCGAATAGGAGGGCTAACTACAATGAGCAGTTCTTC
CDR3: CASSLANRRANYNEQFF
D: NA
length: 17
size: few
J: TRBJ2-1
V: TRBV7-8

DNA: TGCGCCAGCAGTCATCAGCCCCAGCATTTT
CDR3: CASSHQPQHF
D: NA
length: 10
size: many
J: TRBJ1-5
V: TRBV5-1

DNA: TGTGCCAGCAGTGACATCAAAAACATTCAGTACTTC
CDR3: CASSDIKNIQYF
D: NA
length: 12
size: NA
J: TRBJ2-4
V: TRBV6-1

DNA: TGCAGTGCTAGTGGTTCCTACGAGCAGTACTTC
CDR3: CSASGSYEQYF
D: NA
length: 11
size: NA
J: TRBJ2-7
V: TRBV20-1

DNA: TGCGCCAGCAGCCAAGAGGATCAGCCCCAGCATTTT
CDR3: CASSQEDQPQHF
D: NA
length: 12
size: few
J: TRBJ1-5
V: TRBV4-1

DNA: TGTGCCGGCCCGTCCCGGGTCCAATGTGGATCCGGGGAGCTGTTTTTT
CDR3: CAGPSRVQCGSGELFF
D: NA
length: 16
size: NA
J: TRBJ2-2
V: TRBV12-3/TRBV12-4

DNA: TGTGCCAGCAGCCCGTGGGCAGGATCCGGGGAGCTGTTTTTT
CDR3: CASSPWAGSGELFF
D: NA
length: 14
size: many
J: TRBJ2-2
V: TRBV7-2

DNA: TGTGCCAGCAGTTACTCGTCTGGGGCCAACGTCCTGACTTTC
CDR3: CASSYSSGANVLTF
D: NA
length: 14
size: NA
J: TRBJ2-6
V: TRBV6-5

DNA: TGTGCCAGCAGCTTCGACAGAGCGAACACTGAAGCTTTCTTT
CDR3: CASSFDRANTEAFF
D: NA
length: 14
size: NA
J: TRBJ1-1
V: TRBV7-2

DNA: TGTGCCAGCGCTAGCGGGGGCCGGGGCACAGATACGCAGTATTTT
CDR3: CASASGGRGTDTQYF
D: TRBD2
length: 15
size: few
J: TRBJ2-3
V: TRBV7-9

DNA: TGTGCCAGCAGTTCCCGCTCGGGCAATGAGCAGTTCTTC
CDR3: CASSSRSGNEQFF
D: NA
length: 13
size: NA
J: TRBJ2-1
V: TRBV28

DNA: TGTGCCAGCAGCGTGGGTTTTGTTAGCCGGGATGAGCAGTTCTTC
CDR3: CASSVGFVSRDEQFF
D: NA
length: 15
size: NA
J: TRBJ2-1
V: TRBV9

DNA: TGTGCCAGCAGCCCAGAGGGGGGCGAGCAGTACTTC
CDR3: CASSPEGGEQYF
D: NA
length: 12
size: NA
J: TRBJ2-7
V: TRBV7-3

DNA: TGTGCCAGCAGCTTCGTCAGGGATACGCAGTATTTT
CDR3: CASSFVRDTQYF
D: NA
length: 12
size: few
J: TRBJ2-3
V: TRBV11-2

DNA: TGCAGTGCACCGGGGTCGAGCTCCTACGAGCAGTACTTC
CDR3: CSAPGSSSYEQYF
D: NA
length: 13
size: few
J: TRBJ2-7
V: TRBV20-1

DNA: TGTGCCAGCAGCTCTGATTCTGGGGAGCTGTTTTTT
CDR3: CASSSDSGELFF
D: NA
length: 12
size: NA
J: TRBJ2-2
V: TRBV11-2

DNA: TGCGCCAGCAGCCAGGGGACAGGGGAGGACAATGAGCAGTTCTTC
CDR3: CASSQGTGEDNEQFF
D: TRBD1
length: 15
size: NA
J: TRBJ2-1
V: TRBV4-1

DNA: TGTGCCAGCAGCTTACCGAGGGGATACAAACCAACTGGCACAGATACGCAGTATTTT
CDR3: CASSLPRGYKPTGTDTQYF
D: NA
length: 19
size: many
J: TRBJ2-3
V: TRBV11-2